These 29 T cell receptor beta chains were all obtained from the same sample, sequenced in a study of cytomegalovirus exposure and HLA in healthy donors. Generated by immunoSEQ multiplex PCR, the TCRdb table keeps only in-frame clones and is missing some. In the table there are 260,000 or so clones, approximately 88% of which are singletons. The sequencing input was PBMCs. These receptors all come from a woman between 18 and 30 years old in good health and CMV-seronegative.

This clone has just one count. The V call is TRBV6-5, the J call TRBJ2-1, with 12 positions matching TRBD2. V shed 6 bases, J shed 9 bases, and the junction held 6 bases outside the gene matches. The germline gives CDR1 MNHEY, CDR2 SVGAGI. The CDR3 covers 14 residues. CDR3 loop: CASSLRLAGVEQFF. For the CDR3, the DNA is TGTGCCAGCAGCCTCAGACTAGCGGGAGTTGAGCAGTTCTTC.

V and J are TRBV13 and TRBJ2-2; 8 bases agree with TRBD2. CDR3 length: 16 amino acids. V dropped 5 bases and J dropped 0; count of bases not matched to a gene: 5. Germline-derived CDR1 and CDR2 are PRHDT and FYEKMQ (reference sequence). The CDR3 DNA is TGTGCCAGCAGCGGAAAACTAGCGGCGAACACCGGGGAGCTGTTTTTT. Protein product: CASSGKLAANTGELFF.

J is TRBJ2-7 and V is TRBV28, with no clear D. V lost 5 bases to trimming and J lost 6 bases, with 17 bases between them. CDR3 length: 14 residues. Germline V CDR1 and CDR2: MDHEN, SYDVKM. The CDR3 nucleotides are TGTGCCAGCAGTATCCCTAGACCCGCCTGCGAGCAGTACTTC. Translation gives CASSIPRPACEQYF.

There are a few counts of this clone. V gene TRBV5-1 combines with J gene TRBJ2-3; TRBD2 aligns across 13 bases. The V gene end was trimmed by 6 bases and the J gene end by 3 bases; junction bases not matched to a gene: 7. Germline CDR1 reads SGHRS; CDR2 reads YFSETQ. The CDR3 covers 16 residues. CDR3 protein: CASTFVGLAGTDTQYF. The DNA of the CDR3 is TGCGCCAGCACCTTCGTGGGACTAGCGGGAACAGATACGCAGTATTTT. The full variable domain, with the rest looked up from reference TRBV5-1 and TRBJ2-3, is KAGVTQTPRYLIKTRGQQVTLSCSPISGHRSVSWYQQTPGQGLQFLFEYFSETQRNKGNFPGRFSGRQFSNSRSEMNVSTLELGDSALYLCASTFVGLAGTDTQYFGPGTRLTVL.

This clone was found once. The chain employs TRBV15 and TRBJ2-4; D might be TRBD2 (6 bases). V lost 4 bases, J lost 0 bases, and 13 bases lay in between. Germline CDR1 is LNHNV and CDR2 is YYDKDF (reference sequence). The CDR3 is 16 amino acids. CDR3 sequence reads: CATSTRRETAKNIQYF. CDR3 nucleotides: TGTGCCACCAGCACGCGCCGGGAGACAGCCAAAAACATTCAGTACTTC.

This chain links TRBV6-1 with TRBJ2-7, with D perhaps TRBD1 (6 bases). Germline V gene lookup returns CDR1 MNHNS and CDR2 SASEGT. The CDR3 is 14 residues long. The V gene lost 7 bases and the J gene lost 0 bases, with 13 bases spanning the gap. The CDR3 loop reads CASTRDKISYEQYF. CDR3 nucleotide sequence: TGTGCCAGCACCAGGGACAAAATCTCCTACGAGCAGTACTTC.

V and J are TRBV4-2 and TRBJ2-1; TRBD2 agrees at 8 bases. Per the germline V gene, CDR1 is LGHNA and CDR2 is YNFKEQ. The CDR3 has 18 residues. V lost 4 bases and J lost 0; bases outside the gene matches: 11. DNA for the CDR3: TGTGCCAGCAGCCCACACCTACCCAGCGGGAGCTCCTACAATGAGCAGTTCTTC. This sequence encodes CASSPHLPSGSSYNEQFF.

This clone was recorded once. The rearrangement links TRBV4-1 to TRBJ2-1; TRBD2 matches 7 bases. V dropped 4 bases and J dropped 7; count of bases not matched to a gene: 10. The germline V gene has CDR1 MGHRA and CDR2 YSYEKL. This CDR3 is 15 amino acids long. This chain's CDR3 is CASSLLGLVDNEQFF. CDR3 nucleotide sequence: TGCGCCAGCAGCCTCCTCGGACTAGTTGATAATGAGCAGTTCTTC.

The J gene is TRBJ2-7, the V gene TRBV9, with 7 bases identical to TRBD2. Germline CDR1 and CDR2: SGDLS and YYNGEE. This CDR3 region has 15 residues. The J segment lost 4 bases and the V segment lost 1 base, leaving 8 bases of the junction unmatched. This CDR3 reads CASSVTSAKRYEQYF. The CDR3 DNA follows: TGTGCCAGCAGCGTAACTAGCGCGAAGAGGTACGAGCAGTACTTC.

This clone has a single count. The V gene is TRBV7-9, the J gene TRBJ2-1, with D unclear. Germline values: CDR1 SEHNR, CDR2 FQNEAQ (reference sequence). This CDR3 is built from 15 residues. The V end was cut by 6 bases, the J end by 0 bases, with 12 bases between. CDR3 loop: CASSYPFSSYNEQFF. The CDR3 DNA reads TGTGCCAGCAGTTACCCGTTCAGCTCCTACAATGAGCAGTTCTTC.

The CDR3: CASSLFAGGSNQPQHF. The CDR3 nucleotides read TGTGCCAGCAGCTTGTTCGCAGGAGGAAGCAATCAGCCCCAGCATTTT. This chain links TRBV5-6 with TRBJ1-5; the D is unclear. There are 16 residues in the CDR3. CDR1 SGHDT and CDR2 YYEEEE come from the germline V gene. V lost 1 base to trimming and J lost 1 base, with 12 bases between them.

CDR3 protein: CASSLYRGHEQYF. For the CDR3, the DNA is TGCGCCAGCAGCCTATACAGGGGGCACGAGCAGTACTTC. The chain employs TRBV4-1 and TRBJ2-7; TRBD1 matches at 9 bases. Trimming cost V 4 bases and J 5 bases; bases outside gene matches: 3. The CDR3 extends over 13 amino acids. Germline CDR1 and CDR2: MGHRA and YSYEKL.

The V call is TRBV7-3, the J call TRBJ2-1; D remains unclear. This CDR3 has 13 amino acids. The V and J ends lost 2 bases and 5 bases respectively, with 7 bases between them. The germline V gene has CDR1 SGHTA and CDR2 FQGTGA. DNA of the CDR3: TGTGCCAGCAGCTTATCGACAAACAATGAGCAGTTCTTC. As protein: CASSLSTNNEQFF.

The chain combines TRBV27 with TRBJ2-7; D possibly corresponds to TRBD1 (6 bases). The CDR3 is made up of 15 amino acids. Trimming pared 3 bases from V and 3 bases from J, leaving 15 bases between. The germline V gene has CDR1 MNHEY and CDR2 SMNVEV (reference sequence). CDR3 coding DNA: TGTGCCAGCAGTTTGACCGACAGGCCGGACTACGAGCAGTACTTC. Translated, it gives CASSLTDRPDYEQYF.

The sample holds one count of this clone. The chain recombines TRBV5-1 with TRBJ2-7; D unresolved. Looked up from germline, CDR1 is SGHRS and CDR2 is YFSETQ. V lost 1 base, J lost 0 bases, and 8 bases lay in between. CDR3 length: 14 residues. The CDR3 sequence is CASSLTDVSYEQYF. The CDR3 coding sequence is TGCGCCAGCAGCTTGACAGATGTCTCCTACGAGCAGTACTTC.

The rearrangement uses TRBV2 and TRBJ1-1, with D possibly being TRBD1 (5 bases). Germline V gene sequence: CDR1 SNHLY, CDR2 FYNNEI. The germline V and J ends were trimmed by 1 base and 7 bases, with 10 bases remaining between them. This CDR3 is built from 13 residues. DNA of the CDR3: TGTGCCAGCAGTGAAGAGGTGGGGCTTGAAGCTTTCTTT. Its protein product is CASSEEVGLEAFF.

This clone was counted a few times. V gene TRBV5-4 combines with J gene TRBJ2-7; the match to TRBD2 covers 12 bases. Germline values: CDR1 SGHNT, CDR2 YYREEE (reference sequence). The V and J ends lost 2 bases and 7 bases, in that order; junction bases with no gene match: 1. This CDR3 comprises 13 residues. CDR3 sequence: CASSFGLAGEQYF. As DNA, the CDR3 is TGTGCCAGCAGCTTCGGACTAGCGGGAGAGCAGTACTTC.

The V gene is TRBV19, the J gene TRBJ2-7; 8 bases match TRBD2. The CDR3 spans 15 residues. The V segment lost 4 bases and the J segment 6 bases; nucleotides outside the gene matches: 11. Germline CDR1 and CDR2: LNHDA and SQIVND (reference sequence). CDR3: CASSKAGEKVGEQYF. DNA of the CDR3: TGTGCCAGTAGTAAAGCGGGAGAAAAGGTCGGCGAGCAGTACTTC.

This chain uses TRBV9 with TRBJ1-4, with 7 bases matching TRBD1. CDR3 length equals 14 residues. J lost 8 bases, V lost 0 bases, and 4 bases had no gene match. Looked up from germline, CDR1 is SGDLS and CDR2 is YYNGEE. CDR3 sequence (DNA): TGTGCCAGCAGCGTAGGAGGGGGCGAGGAAAAACTGTTTTTT. Its protein is CASSVGGGEEKLFF.

V gene TRBV6-6 combines with J gene TRBJ2-7; D possibly corresponds to TRBD1 (5 bases). V lost 7 bases to trimming and J lost 0 bases, with 13 bases between them. The CDR3 extends over 14 amino acids. The germline V gene encodes CDR1 MNHNY and CDR2 SVGAGI (reference sequence). This CDR3 reads CASTYRSHSYEQYF. As DNA, the CDR3 is TGTGCCAGCACCTACAGGTCCCACTCCTACGAGCAGTACTTC.

The rearrangement joins TRBV7-9 to TRBJ2-1, with TRBD2 identical over 8 bases. CDR3 length equals 16 residues. V gave up 2 bases and J gave up 6 bases; unmatched junction bases: 9. CDR1 and CDR2 from the germline V gene are SEHNR and FQNEAQ (reference sequence). CDR3 coding DNA: TGTGCCAGCAGCTTATCTCGGGAGGGCGATTTCAATGAGCAGTTCTTC. Its protein is CASSLSREGDFNEQFF.

The chain uses TRBV28 and TRBJ1-1, with 7 bases identical to TRBD1. With 2 bases clipped from V and 0 bases from J, the junction kept 3 bases outside the gene matches. The germline V gene has CDR1 MDHEN and CDR2 SYDVKM. The CDR3 consists of 15 residues. For the CDR3, the DNA is TGTGCCAGCAGTTTAGCAACAGGGGTGAACACTGAAGCTTTCTTT. Translated, it gives CASSLATGVNTEAFF.

CDR3 in DNA: TGTGCCAGCACCAGAAATACGGGGGGGCAAGAGACCCAGTACTTC. This sequence encodes CASTRNTGGQETQYF. V usage is TRBV7-9 and J usage is TRBJ2-5, with 8 bases identical to TRBD2. Unmatched junction bases numbered 9, after V lost 7 bases and J lost 2 bases. The CDR3 runs 15 residues. Germline V gives CDR1 SEHNR, CDR2 FQNEAQ (reference sequence).

The chain is built from TRBV5-6 and TRBJ1-2; D unresolved. Germline CDR1 is SGHDT and CDR2 is YYEEEE. The length of the CDR3 is 14 residues. The germline V and J ends were trimmed by 0 bases and 4 bases, with 10 bases remaining between them. The CDR3 DNA sequence: TGTGCCAGCAGCTTGGCCGGAGGGCCCTATGGCTACACCTTC. Residues: CASSLAGGPYGYTF.

This rearrangement joins TRBV2 to TRBJ2-5; D uncertain. Germline V gene sequence: CDR1 SNHLY, CDR2 FYNNEI. The CDR3 is 13 amino acids. The V end lost 8 bases, the J end lost 0 bases, and 10 bases lay between the germline ends. The CDR3 sequence: CASQTPNQETQYF. DNA for the CDR3: TGTGCCAGCCAGACACCTAACCAAGAGACCCAGTACTTC.

J is TRBJ2-3 and V is TRBV7-9; D is uncertain. CDR3 length equals 13 residues. CDR1 and CDR2 from the germline V gene are SEHNR and FQNEAQ (reference sequence). The V gene lost 6 bases and the J gene lost 4 bases, with 11 bases spanning the gap. The CDR3 bases are TGTGCCAGCAGGAGCCCCTTATCAGATACGCAGTATTTT. Its translation is CASRSPLSDTQYF.

On this clone: A junction end diverges from the germline sequence, so it may reflect a read error. The chain joins TRBV6-1 to TRBJ1-1; D remains unclear. CDR1 is MNHNS and CDR2 is SASEGT in the germline V gene. The CDR3 covers 14 residues. CDR3 DNA sequence: TGTGCCAGCAGGGAAGGTGGCTTGAACACTGAAGCTTTCTTT. Translated: CASREGGLNTEAFF.

A note on this clone: An end of the junction differs from the germline gene, which may be a read error. The gene calls are TRBV13 and TRBJ2-1; D is undetermined. This CDR3 comprises 13 residues. Germline lookup yields CDR1 PRHDT and CDR2 FYEKMQ (reference sequence). The CDR3 DNA follows: TGTGCCTGCAGCCCCCCAACTAAAAATGAGCAGTTCTTC. Residues: CACSPPTKNEQFF.

V and J are TRBV28 and TRBJ1-2; TRBD1 aligns across 8 bases. This CDR3 is 14 amino acids long. CDR1 is MDHEN and CDR2 is SYDVKM in the germline V gene. V shed 7 bases, J shed 6 bases, and the junction held 10 bases outside the gene matches. This CDR3 is CASTYSGQGHGYTF. CDR3 DNA sequence: TGTGCCAGCACCTACTCCGGACAGGGCCATGGCTACACCTTC.